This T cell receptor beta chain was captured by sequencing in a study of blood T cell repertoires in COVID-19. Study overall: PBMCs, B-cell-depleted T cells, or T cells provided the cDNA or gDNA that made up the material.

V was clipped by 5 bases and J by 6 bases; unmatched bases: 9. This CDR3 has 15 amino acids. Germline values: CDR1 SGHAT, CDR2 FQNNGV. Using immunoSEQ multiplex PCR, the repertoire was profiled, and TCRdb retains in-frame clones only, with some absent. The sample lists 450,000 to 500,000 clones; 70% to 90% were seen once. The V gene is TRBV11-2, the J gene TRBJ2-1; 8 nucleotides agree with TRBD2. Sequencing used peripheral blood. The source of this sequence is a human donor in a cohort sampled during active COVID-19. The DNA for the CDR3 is TGTGCCAGCAGCCATGCTGGACTAGCAGCCAATGAGCAGTTCTTC. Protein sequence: CASSHAGLAANEQFF.